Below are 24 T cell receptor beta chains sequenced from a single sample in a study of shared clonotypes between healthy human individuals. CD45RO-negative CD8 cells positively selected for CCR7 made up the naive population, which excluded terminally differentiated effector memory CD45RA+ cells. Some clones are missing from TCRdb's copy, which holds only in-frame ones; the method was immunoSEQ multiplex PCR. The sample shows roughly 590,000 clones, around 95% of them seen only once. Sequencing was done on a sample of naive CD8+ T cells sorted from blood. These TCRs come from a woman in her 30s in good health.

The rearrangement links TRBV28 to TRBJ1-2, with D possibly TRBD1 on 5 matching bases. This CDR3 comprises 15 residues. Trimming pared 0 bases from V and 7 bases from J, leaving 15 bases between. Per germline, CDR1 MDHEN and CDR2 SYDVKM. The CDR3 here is CASSLWTASPSGYTF. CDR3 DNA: TGTGCCAGCAGTTTATGGACAGCCTCACCCAGTGGCTACACCTTC.

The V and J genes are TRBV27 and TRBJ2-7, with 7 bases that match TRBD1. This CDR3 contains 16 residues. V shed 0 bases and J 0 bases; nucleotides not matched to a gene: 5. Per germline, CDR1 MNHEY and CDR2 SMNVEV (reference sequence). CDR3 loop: CASSLSYGDSSYEQYF. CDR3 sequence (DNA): TGTGCCAGCAGTTTATCTTACGGGGACAGCTCCTACGAGCAGTACTTC.

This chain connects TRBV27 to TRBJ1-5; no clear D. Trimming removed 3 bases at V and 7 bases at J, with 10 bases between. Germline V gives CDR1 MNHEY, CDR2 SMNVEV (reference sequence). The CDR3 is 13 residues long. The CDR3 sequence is CASSLAGRQPQHF. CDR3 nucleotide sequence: TGTGCCAGCAGTTTGGCGGGGAGACAGCCCCAGCATTTT.

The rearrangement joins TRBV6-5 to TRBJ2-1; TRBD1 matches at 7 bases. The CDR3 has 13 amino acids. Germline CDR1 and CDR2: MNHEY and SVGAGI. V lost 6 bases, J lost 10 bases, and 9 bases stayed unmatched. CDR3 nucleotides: TGTGCCAGCAGGGGGACAGCCTTTTGGGAGCAGTTCTTC. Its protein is CASRGTAFWEQFF.

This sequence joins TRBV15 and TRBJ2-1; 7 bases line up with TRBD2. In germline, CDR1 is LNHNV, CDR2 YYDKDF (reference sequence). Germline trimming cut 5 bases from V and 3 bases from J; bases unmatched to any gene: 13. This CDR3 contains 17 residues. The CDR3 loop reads CATSGGETQDLYNEQFF. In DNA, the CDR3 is TGTGCCACCAGCGGGGGGGAGACACAAGACCTCTACAATGAGCAGTTCTTC. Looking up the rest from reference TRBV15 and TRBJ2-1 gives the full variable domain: DAMVIQNPRYQVTQFGKPVTLSCSQTLNHNVMYWYQQKSSQAPKLLFHYYDKDFNNEADTPDNFQSRRPNTSFCFLDIRSPGLGDTAMYLCATSGGETQDLYNEQFFGPGTRLTVL.

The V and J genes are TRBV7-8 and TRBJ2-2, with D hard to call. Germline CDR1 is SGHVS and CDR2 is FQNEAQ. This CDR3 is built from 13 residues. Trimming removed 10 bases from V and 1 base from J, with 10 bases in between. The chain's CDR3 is CATSSGNTGELFF. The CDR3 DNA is TGTGCCACCAGTAGTGGGAACACCGGGGAGCTGTTTTTT.

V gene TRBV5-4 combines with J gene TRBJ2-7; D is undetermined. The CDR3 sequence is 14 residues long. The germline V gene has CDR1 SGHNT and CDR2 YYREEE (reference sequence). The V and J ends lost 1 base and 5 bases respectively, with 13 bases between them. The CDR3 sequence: CASSLNNPRDEQYF. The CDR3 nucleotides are TGTGCCAGCAGCTTGAACAACCCAAGGGACGAGCAGTACTTC.

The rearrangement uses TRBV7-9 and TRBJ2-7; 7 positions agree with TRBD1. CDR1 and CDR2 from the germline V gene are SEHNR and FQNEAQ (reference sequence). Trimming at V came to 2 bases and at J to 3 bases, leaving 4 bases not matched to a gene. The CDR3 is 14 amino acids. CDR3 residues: CASSLRDRDYEQYF. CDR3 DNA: TGTGCCAGCAGCTTAAGAGACAGGGACTACGAGCAGTACTTC. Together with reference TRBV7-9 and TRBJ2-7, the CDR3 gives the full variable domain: DTGVSQNPRHKITKRGQNVTFRCDPISEHNRLYWYRQTLGQGPEFLTYFQNEAQLEKSRLLSDRFSAERPKGSFSTLEIQRTEQGDSAMYLCASSLRDRDYEQYFGPGTRLTVT.

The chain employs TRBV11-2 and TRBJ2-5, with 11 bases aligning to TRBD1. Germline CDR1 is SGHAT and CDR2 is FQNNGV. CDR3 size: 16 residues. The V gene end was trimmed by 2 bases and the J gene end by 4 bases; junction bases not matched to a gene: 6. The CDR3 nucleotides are TGTGCCAGCAGCTTATCGGACAGGGGGCGCCGAGAGACCCAGTACTTC. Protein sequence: CASSLSDRGRRETQYF.

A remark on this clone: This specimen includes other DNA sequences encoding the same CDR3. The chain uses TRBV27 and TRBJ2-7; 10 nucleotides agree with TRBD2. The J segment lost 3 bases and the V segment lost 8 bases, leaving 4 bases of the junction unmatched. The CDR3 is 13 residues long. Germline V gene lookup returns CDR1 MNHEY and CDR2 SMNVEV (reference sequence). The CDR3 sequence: CASRWTSGYEQYF. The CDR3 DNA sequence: TGTGCCAGCCGATGGACTAGCGGCTACGAGCAGTACTTC.

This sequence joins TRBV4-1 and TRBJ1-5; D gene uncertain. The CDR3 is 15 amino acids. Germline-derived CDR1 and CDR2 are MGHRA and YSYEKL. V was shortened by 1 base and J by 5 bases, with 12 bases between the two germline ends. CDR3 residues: CASSQGSGDYQPQHF. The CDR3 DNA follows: TGCGCCAGCAGCCAAGGTTCCGGGGATTATCAGCCCCAGCATTTT.

The CDR3 DNA reads TGTGCCAGCAGTGGGGGAGGAGGGCGCGGCACCTACGAGCAGTACTTC. Amino acid sequence: CASSGGGGRGTYEQYF. This chain connects TRBV27 to TRBJ2-7, with D possibly being TRBD2 (6 bases). Trimming cost V 5 bases and J 2 bases, with 19 bases left between them. The CDR3 extends over 16 amino acids. CDR1 is MNHEY, CDR2 SMNVEV, per germline (reference sequence).

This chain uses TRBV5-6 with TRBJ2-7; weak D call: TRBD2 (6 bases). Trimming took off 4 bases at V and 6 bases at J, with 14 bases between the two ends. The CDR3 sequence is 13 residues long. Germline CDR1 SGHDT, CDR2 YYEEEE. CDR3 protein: CASSHGLGGEQYF. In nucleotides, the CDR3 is TGTGCCAGCAGCCATGGTCTGGGGGGCGAGCAGTACTTC.

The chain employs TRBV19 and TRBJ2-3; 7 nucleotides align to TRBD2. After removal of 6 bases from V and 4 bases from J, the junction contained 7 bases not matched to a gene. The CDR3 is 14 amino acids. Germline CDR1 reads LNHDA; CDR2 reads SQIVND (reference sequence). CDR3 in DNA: TGTGCCAGTAGCGCAACCCGGGGGGCAGATACGCAGTATTTT. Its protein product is CASSATRGADTQYF.

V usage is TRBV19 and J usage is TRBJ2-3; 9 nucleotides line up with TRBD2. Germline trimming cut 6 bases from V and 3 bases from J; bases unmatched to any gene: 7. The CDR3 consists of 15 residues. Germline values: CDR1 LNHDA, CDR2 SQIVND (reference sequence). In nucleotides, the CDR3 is TGTGCCAGTAGGATGGTAGCGGGAGAAACAGATACGCAGTATTTT. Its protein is CASRMVAGETDTQYF.

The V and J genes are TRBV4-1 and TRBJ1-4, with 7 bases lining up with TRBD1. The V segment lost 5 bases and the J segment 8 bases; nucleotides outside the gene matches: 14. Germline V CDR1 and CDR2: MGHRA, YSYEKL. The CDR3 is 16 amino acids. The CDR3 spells CASSNPGGREGEKLFF. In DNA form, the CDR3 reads TGCGCCAGCAGCAACCCAGGGGGTCGGGAAGGAGAAAAACTGTTTTTT.

CDR3 sequence (DNA): TGTGCCAGCAGGGGATCCATAGATGAGCAGTTCTTC. Encoded protein: CASRGSIDEQFF. V usage is TRBV27 and J usage is TRBJ2-1; D uncertain. With 6 bases removed from V and 8 bases from J, the gap between germline ends came to 11 bases. This CDR3 comprises 12 residues. CDR1 and CDR2 from the germline V gene are MNHEY and SMNVEV (reference sequence).

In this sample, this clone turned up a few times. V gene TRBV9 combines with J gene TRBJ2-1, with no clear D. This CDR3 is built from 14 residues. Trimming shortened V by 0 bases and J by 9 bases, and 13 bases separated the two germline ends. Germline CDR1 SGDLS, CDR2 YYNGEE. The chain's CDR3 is CASSVEGSSVEQFF. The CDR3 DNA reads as TGTGCCAGCAGCGTAGAGGGTAGCTCGGTTGAGCAGTTCTTC.

The CDR3 DNA reads as TGTGCCACCCGGGACAGGGCCCCCTCAGCTGAAGCTTTCTTT. Translated: CATRDRAPSAEAFF. V usage is TRBV27 and J usage is TRBJ1-1; TRBD1 matches at 9 bases. Trimming cost V 10 bases and J 6 bases; bases outside gene matches: 12. CDR3 length equals 14 residues. The germline V gene encodes CDR1 MNHEY and CDR2 SMNVEV (reference sequence).

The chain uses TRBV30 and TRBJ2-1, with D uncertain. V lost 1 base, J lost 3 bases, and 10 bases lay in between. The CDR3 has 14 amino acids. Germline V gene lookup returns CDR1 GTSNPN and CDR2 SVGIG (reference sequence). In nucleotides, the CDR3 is TGTGCCTGGAGTGAAGGCCGCGGCTACAATGAGCAGTTCTTC. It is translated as CAWSEGRGYNEQFF.

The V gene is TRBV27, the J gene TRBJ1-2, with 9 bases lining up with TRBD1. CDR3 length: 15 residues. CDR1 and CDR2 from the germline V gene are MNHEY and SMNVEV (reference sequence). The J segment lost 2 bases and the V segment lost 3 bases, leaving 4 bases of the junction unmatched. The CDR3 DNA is TGTGCCAGCAGTTTTGAAGGGACAGGGAACTATGGCTACACCTTC. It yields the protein CASSFEGTGNYGYTF.

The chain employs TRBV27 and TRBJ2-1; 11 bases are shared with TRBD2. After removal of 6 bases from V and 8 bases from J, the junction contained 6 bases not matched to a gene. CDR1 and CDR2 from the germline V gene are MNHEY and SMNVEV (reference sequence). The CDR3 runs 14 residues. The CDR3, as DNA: TGTGCCAGCAGAGTAGCGGGAGGGCCGGATGAGCAGTTCTTC. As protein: CASRVAGGPDEQFF.

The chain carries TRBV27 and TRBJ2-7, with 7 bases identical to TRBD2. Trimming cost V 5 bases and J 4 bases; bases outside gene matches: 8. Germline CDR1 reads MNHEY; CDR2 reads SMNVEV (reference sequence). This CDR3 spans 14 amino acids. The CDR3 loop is CASSPLGGGYEQYF. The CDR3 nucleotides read TGTGCCAGCAGTCCCTTGGGGGGAGGGTACGAGCAGTACTTC.

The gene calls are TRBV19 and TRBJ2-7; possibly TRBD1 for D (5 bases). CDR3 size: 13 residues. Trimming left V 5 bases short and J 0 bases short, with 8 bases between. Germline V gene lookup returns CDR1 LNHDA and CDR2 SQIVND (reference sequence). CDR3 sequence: CASSPGISYEQYF. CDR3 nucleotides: TGTGCCAGTAGTCCAGGGATCTCCTACGAGCAGTACTTC.